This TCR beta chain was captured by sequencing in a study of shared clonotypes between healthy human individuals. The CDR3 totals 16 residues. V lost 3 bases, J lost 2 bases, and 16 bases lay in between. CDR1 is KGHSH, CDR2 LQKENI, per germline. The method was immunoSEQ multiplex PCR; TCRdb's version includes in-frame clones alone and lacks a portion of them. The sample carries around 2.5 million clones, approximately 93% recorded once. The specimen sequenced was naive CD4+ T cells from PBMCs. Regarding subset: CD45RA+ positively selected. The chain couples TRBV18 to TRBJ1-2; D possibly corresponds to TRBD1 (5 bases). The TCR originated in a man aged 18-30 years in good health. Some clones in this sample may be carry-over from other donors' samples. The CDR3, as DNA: TGTGCCAGCTCACCGTTCAGGGAAACATCAAACTATGGCTACACCTTC. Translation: CASSPFRETSNYGYTF.